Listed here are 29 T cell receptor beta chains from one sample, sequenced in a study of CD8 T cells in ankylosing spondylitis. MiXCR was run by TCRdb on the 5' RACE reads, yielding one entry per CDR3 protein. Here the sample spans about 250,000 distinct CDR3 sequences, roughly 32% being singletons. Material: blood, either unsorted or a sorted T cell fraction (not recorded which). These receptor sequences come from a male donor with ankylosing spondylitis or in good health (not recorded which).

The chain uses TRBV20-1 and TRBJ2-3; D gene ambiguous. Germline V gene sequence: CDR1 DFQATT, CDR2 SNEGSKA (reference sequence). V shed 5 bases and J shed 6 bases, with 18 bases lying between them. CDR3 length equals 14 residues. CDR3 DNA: TGCAGTGCTTCCTACTCTTCCTACACGGATACGCAGTATTTT. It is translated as CSASYSSYTDTQYF.

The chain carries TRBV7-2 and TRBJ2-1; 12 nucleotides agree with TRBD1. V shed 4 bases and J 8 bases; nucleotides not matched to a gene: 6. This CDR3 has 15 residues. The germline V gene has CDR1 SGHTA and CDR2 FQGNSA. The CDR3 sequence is CASSSTGTGGHEQFF. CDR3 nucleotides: TGTGCCAGCAGCTCGACCGGGACAGGGGGCCATGAGCAGTTCTTC. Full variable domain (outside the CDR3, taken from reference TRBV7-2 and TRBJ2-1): GAGVSQSPSNKVTEKGKDVELRCDPISGHTALYWYRQSLGQGLEFLIYFQGNSAPDKSGLPSDRFSAERTGGSVSTLTIQRTQQEDSAVYLCASSSTGTGGHEQFFGPGTRLTVL.

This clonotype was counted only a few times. Here the CDR3 reads CASIDRGNEQFF. The CDR3 region has the DNA TGTGCCAGCATTGATCGGGGCAATGAGCAGTTCTTC. The rearrangement uses TRBV12-3 or TRBV12-4 and TRBJ2-1; TRBD2 is a possible D gene (5 bases). V lost 7 bases to trimming and J lost 6 bases, with 10 bases between them. This CDR3 spans 12 amino acids.

CDR3 nucleotides: TGCAGTGCTAGGGGACAGACCGGGGAGCTGTTTTTT. Protein product: CSARGQTGELFF. The genes are TRBV20-1 and TRBJ2-2; 7 bases match TRBD1. The germline CDR1 and CDR2 sequences are DFQATT and SNEGSKA (reference sequence). CDR3 length equals 12 residues. Trimming at V came to 3 bases and at J to 5 bases, leaving 0 bases not matched to a gene.

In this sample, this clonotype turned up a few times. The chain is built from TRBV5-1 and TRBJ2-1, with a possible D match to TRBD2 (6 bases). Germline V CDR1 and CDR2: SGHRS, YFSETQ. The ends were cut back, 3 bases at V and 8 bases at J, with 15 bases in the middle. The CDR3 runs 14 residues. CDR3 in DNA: TGCGCCAGCAGCTCGTGGACTGGGGAGGATGAGCAGTTCTTC. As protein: CASSSWTGEDEQFF.

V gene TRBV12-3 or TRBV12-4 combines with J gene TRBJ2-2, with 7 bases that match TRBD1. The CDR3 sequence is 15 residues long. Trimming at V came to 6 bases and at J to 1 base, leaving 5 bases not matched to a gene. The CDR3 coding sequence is TGTGCCAGCAGGTCCCGGACAGGGAACACCGGGGAGCTGTTTTTT. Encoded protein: CASRSRTGNTGELFF.

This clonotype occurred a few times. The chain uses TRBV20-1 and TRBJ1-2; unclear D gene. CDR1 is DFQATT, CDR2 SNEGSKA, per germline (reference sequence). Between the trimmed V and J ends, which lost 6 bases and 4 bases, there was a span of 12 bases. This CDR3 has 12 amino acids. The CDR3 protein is CSAPDHRYGYTF. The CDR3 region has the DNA TGCAGTGCGCCCGACCACCGCTATGGCTACACCTTC.

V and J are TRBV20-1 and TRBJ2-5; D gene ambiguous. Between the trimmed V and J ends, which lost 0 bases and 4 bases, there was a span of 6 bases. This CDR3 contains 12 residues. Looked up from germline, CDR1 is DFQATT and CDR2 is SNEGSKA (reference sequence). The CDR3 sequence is CSARELSETQYF. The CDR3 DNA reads TGCAGTGCTAGAGAACTCTCAGAGACCCAGTACTTC.

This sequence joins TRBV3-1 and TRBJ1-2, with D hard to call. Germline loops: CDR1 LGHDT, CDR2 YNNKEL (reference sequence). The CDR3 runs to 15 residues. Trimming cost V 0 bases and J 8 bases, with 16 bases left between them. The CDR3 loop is CASSQESRTARGYTF. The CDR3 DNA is TGTGCCAGCAGCCAAGAATCCCGGACCGCTAGAGGCTACACCTTC.

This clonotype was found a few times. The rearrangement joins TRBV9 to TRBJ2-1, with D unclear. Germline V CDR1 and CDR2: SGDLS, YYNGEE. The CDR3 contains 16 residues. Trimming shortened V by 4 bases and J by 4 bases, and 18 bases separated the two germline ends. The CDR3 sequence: CASSPHATAQYNEQFF. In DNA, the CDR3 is TGTGCCAGCAGCCCTCACGCAACGGCCCAGTACAATGAGCAGTTCTTC.

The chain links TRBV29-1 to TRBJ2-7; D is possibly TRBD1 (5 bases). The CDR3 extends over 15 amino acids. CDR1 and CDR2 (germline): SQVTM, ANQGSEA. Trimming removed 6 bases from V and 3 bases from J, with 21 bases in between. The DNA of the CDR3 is TGCAGCGTCCGGTACCCGGGCAGGGAACACTACGAGCAGTACTTC. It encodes CSVRYPGREHYEQYF.

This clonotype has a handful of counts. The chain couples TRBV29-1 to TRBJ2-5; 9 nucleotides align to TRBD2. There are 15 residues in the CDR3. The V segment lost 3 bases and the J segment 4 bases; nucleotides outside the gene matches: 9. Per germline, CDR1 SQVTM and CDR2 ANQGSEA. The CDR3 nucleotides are TGCAGCGTTGAGGCTAGCGGGGAAGAGGTAGAGACCCAGTACTTC. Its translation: CSVEASGEEVETQYF.

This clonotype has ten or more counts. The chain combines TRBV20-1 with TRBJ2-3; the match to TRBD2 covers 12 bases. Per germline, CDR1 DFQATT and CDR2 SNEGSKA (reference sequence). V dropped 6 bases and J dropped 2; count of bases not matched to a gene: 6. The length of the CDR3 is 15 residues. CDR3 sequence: CSAVLAGGSTDTQYF. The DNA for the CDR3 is TGCAGTGCAGTACTAGCGGGGGGATCCACAGATACGCAGTATTTT.

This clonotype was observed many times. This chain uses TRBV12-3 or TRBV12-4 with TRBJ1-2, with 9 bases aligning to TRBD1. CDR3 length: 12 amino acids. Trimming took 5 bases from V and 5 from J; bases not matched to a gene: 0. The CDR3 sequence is CASSGQGYGYTF. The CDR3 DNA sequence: TGTGCCAGCAGTGGACAGGGGTATGGCTACACCTTC.

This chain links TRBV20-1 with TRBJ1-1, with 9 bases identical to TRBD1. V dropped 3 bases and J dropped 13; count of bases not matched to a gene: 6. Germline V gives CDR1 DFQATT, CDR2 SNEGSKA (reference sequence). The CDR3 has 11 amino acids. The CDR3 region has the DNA TGCAGTGCTAGCCGGGACAGGGCGGTTTTCTTT. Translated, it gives CSASRDRAVFF.

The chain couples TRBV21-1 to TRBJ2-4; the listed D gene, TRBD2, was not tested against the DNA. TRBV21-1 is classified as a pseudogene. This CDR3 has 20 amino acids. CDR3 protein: CASSPQGLAGGTLAKNIQYF. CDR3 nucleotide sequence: TGTGCCAGCAGCCCCCAGGGACTAGCGGGGGGGACACTAGCCAAAAACATTCAGTACTTC.

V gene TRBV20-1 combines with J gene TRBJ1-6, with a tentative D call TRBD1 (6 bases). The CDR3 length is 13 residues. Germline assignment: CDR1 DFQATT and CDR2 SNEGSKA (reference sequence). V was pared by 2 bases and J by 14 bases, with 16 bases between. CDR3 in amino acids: CSARQGIVQSLHF. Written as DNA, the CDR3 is TGCAGTGCTAGACAGGGGATCGTGCAGTCCCTCCACTTT.

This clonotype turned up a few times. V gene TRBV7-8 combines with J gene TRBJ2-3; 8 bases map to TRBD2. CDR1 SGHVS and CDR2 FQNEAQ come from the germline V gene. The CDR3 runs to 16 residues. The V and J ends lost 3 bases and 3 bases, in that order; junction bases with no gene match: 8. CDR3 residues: CASSFLVAGLTDTQYF. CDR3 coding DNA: TGTGCCAGCAGCTTTCTGGTAGCGGGGCTAACAGATACGCAGTATTTT. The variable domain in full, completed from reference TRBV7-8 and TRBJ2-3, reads GAGVSQSPRYKVAKRGQDVALRCDPISGHVSLFWYQQALGQGPEFLTYFQNEAQLDKSGLPSDRFFAERPEGSVSTLKIQRTQQEDSAVYLCASSFLVAGLTDTQYFGPGTRLTVL.

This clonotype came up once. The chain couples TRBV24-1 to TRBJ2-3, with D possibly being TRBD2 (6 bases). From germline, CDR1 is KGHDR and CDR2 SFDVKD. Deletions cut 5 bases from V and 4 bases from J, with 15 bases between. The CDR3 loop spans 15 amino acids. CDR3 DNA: TGTGCCACCAGTGCGGTTCGGAGGGGCGCAGATACGCAGTATTTT. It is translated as CATSAVRRGADTQYF.

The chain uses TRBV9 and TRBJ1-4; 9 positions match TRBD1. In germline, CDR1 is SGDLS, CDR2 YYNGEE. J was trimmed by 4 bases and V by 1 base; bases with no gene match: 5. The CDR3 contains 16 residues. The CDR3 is CASSVSGTGSNEKLFF. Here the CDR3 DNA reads TGTGCCAGCAGCGTATCGGGGACAGGGAGTAATGAAAAACTGTTTTTT.

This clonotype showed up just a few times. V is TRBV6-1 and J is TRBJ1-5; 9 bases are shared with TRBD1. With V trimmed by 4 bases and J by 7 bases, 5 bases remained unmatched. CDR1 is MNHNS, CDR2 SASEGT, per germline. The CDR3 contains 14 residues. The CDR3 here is CASSGRTGDQPQHF. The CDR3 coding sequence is TGTGCCAGCAGTGGCCGGACAGGGGACCAGCCCCAGCATTTT.

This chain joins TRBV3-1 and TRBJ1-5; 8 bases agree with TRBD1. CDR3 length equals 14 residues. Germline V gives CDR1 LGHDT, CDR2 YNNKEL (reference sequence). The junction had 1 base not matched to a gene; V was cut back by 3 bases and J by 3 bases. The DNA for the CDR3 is TGTGCCAGCAGCCAGGGACAGGCCAATCAGCCCCAGCATTTT. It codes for CASSQGQANQPQHF.

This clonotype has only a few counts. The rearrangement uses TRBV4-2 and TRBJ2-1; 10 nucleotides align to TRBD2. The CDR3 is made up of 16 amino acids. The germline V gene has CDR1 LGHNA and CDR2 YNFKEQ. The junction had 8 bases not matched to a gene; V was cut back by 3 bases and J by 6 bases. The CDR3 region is CASSQESSGGFNEQFF. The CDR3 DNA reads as TGTGCCAGCAGCCAGGAATCTAGCGGGGGCTTCAATGAGCAGTTCTTC.

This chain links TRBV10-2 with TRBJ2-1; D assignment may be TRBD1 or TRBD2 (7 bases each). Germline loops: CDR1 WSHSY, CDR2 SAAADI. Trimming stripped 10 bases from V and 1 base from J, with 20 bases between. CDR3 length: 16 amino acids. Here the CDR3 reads CATGGGPLRSYNEQFF. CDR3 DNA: TGCGCCACAGGGGGGGGGCCTTTGAGGTCCTACAATGAGCAGTTCTTC.

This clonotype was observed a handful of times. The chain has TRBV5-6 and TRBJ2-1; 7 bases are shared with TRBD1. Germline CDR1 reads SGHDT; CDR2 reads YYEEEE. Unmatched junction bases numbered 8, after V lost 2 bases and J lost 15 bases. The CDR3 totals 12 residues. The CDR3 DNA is TGTGCCAGCAGCTTCAGACAGGGTTCGGTGTTCTTC. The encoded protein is CASSFRQGSVFF.

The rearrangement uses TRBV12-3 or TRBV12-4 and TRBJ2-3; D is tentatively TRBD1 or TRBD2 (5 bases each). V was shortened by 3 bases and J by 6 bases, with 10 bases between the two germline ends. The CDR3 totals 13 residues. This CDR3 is CASSFGAADTQYF. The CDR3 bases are TGTGCCAGCAGTTTCGGGGCGGCGGATACGCAGTATTTT.

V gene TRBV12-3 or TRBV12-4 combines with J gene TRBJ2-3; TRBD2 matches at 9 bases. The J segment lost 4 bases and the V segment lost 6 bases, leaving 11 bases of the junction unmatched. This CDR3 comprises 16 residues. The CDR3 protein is CASSPKRGAPADTQYF. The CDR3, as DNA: TGTGCCAGCAGCCCGAAGCGGGGGGCCCCCGCAGATACGCAGTATTTT.

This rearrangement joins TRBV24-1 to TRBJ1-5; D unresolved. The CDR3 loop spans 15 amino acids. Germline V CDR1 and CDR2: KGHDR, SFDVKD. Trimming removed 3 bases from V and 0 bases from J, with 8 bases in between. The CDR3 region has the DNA TGTGCCACCAGTGATGGGAGGGCTAGCAATCAGCCCCAGCATTTT. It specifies CATSDGRASNQPQHF.

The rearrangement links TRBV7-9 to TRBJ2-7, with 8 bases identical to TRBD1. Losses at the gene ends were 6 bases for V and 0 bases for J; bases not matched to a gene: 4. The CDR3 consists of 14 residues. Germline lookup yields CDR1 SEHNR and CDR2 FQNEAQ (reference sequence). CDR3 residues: CASRSGTGSYEQYF. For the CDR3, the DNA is TGTGCCAGCAGATCCGGGACAGGCTCCTACGAGCAGTACTTC.